This T cell receptor beta chain was observed in a study of blood T cells in healthy people across ages. This clonotype was seen more than once but under ten times. Sample-barcoded 5' priming and a J-beta primer mix drove a second PCR of 7 to 11 cycles. TCRdb analysed the 5' RACE reads with MiXCR anew, one entry per CDR3 protein. This sample has roughly 1.9 million distinct CDR3 sequences, with about two fifths found just once. Input material: blood. This sequence was found in a human donor in good health.

The chain's CDR3 is CSAREGRSQETQYF. The CDR3 bases are TGCAGTGCTAGAGAGGGGCGATCCCAAGAGACCCAGTACTTC. The chain uses TRBV20-1 and TRBJ2-5; TRBD1 might be the D (5 bases). V was trimmed by 0 bases and J by 1 base, leaving 9 bases between them. This CDR3 is 14 amino acids long. The germline V gene encodes CDR1 DFQATT and CDR2 SNEGSKA (reference sequence).